Listed below are T cell receptor beta chains from one sample, sequenced in a study of T cell responses to AZD1222 COVID-19 vaccine. Assay used: immunoSEQ multiplex PCR; TCRdb lists only in-frame clones, some missing. The sample has some 150,000 clones; about nine tenths are singletons. The material sequenced was peripheral blood, taken on day 0 of AZD1222 vaccination. The receptors come from an adult in good health. CDR3s leave out the opening cysteine and the closing phenylalanine or tryptophan. Each record gives: J gene, CDR3 length, V gene, CDR3 protein.

>TRBJ1-2|14|TRBV10-3
AISRETGRLANGYT
>TRBJ2-2|22|TRBV3-1/TRBV3-2
ASSPKQASSEGHRPSANTGELF
>TRBJ1-3|12|TRBV7-2
ASGRGNSGNTIY
>TRBJ2-5|14|TRBV7-2
ASSLNFGGARETQY
>TRBJ2-5|13|TRBV7-2
ASSRLPVYQETQY
>TRBJ2-1|13|TRBV19
ASTRTSGSMNEQF
>TRBJ1-5|17|TRBV6-7
ASSYPPEDSQDCNQPQH
>TRBJ1-6|16|TRBV7-2
ASSLRPRTGENNSPLH
>TRBJ1-1|10|TRBV6-5
ASSQGPTEAF
>TRBJ1-5|12|TRBV7-8
ASSAGTGEQPQH
>TRBJ2-1|13|TRBV6-5
ASSRDSISYNEQF
>TRBJ2-1|14|TRBV4-1
ASSQVDILSYNEQF
>TRBJ1-5|12|TRBV19
ASSKGQAGQPQH
>TRBJ1-4|14|TRBV7-8
ASSFRARPAGEKLF
>TRBJ2-4|13|TRBV2
ASKGVRDSKNIQY
>TRBJ2-2|13|TRBV5-4
ASASAGRGTGELF
>TRBJ2-7|12|TRBV7-2
ASSSFPAAYEQY
>TRBJ2-2|14|TRBV19
ASINAGQGAPGELF
>TRBJ1-5|9|TRBV6-6
ASSANQPQH
>TRBJ1-2|13|TRBV19
ASSQGTDGFFGYT
>TRBJ1-1|9|TRBV4-1
ASSQGVGAF
>TRBJ2-7|10|TRBV9
ASSSLGPEQY
>TRBJ1-5|10|TRBV30
AWNRGLSSQH
>TRBJ1-6|18|TRBV15
ATSRDLGQGVGSYNSPLH
>TRBJ1-4|14|TRBV4-2
ASSRDVLGGDEKLF
>TRBJ1-2|10|TRBV12-3/TRBV12-4
ASSPGQRGYT
>TRBJ2-4|12|TRBV5-1
ASSLVPGRNIQY
>TRBJ2-1|13|TRBV7-2
ASSLIGQGLDEQF
>TRBJ2-1|11|TRBV2
ASIRGLDNEQF
>TRBJ2-5|13|TRBV18
ASSPELAGYETQY
>TRBJ1-1|13|TRBV4-3
ASSKPNPGGTEAF
>TRBJ2-7|9|TRBV3-1/TRBV3-2
ASSQADTVY
>TRBJ2-3|10|TRBV12-3/TRBV12-4
ASTGGTDTQY
>TRBJ2-3|11|TRBV13
ASSTGRTDTQY
>TRBJ2-3|13|TRBV15
ATSRERLSADTQY
>TRBJ2-3|14|TRBV29-1
SVELAGVGGTDTQY
>TRBJ2-1|14|TRBV15
ATSRDFTGTYNEQF
>TRBJ2-7|13|TRBV5-6
ASDNHGRISYEQY
>TRBJ2-5|13|TRBV18
ASSPQLGGQETQY
>TRBJ2-7|13|TRBV5-6
ASSLTGDPPYEQY
>TRBJ2-6|14|TRBV16
ASSQSQGTGANVLT